This T cell receptor (beta chain) was identified in a study of blood T cell repertoires in COVID-19. Across the whole study: Both acute and convalescent COVID-19 samples were obtained from the United States, Italy and Spain. T cells, B-cell-depleted T cells, or PBMCs supplied cDNA or gDNA.

In the authors' methods: Estimated nucleated cell counts came from reference gene primer amplification. Sequencing used immunoSEQ multiplex PCR; TCRdb keeps in-frame clones, though not all of them. V and J calls and clone size follow that table, whereas D and trimming were derived from the DNA. The table includes under 70,000 clones, about 87% detected once. The Seattle site enrolled patients during active infection and followed them longitudinally. The CDR3 has 11 amino acids. Trimming took off 2 bases at V and 5 bases at J, with 3 bases between the two ends. The sequencing sample was made of peripheral blood. This chain links TRBV12-3 or TRBV12-4 with TRBJ2-5; D ambiguous. The receptor's source is a woman aged 60-75 years with COVID-19, enrolled during active disease. DNA for the CDR3: TGTGCCAGCAGTTTAAGCGAGACCCAGTACTTC. Translated, it gives CASSLSETQYF.